The TCR beta chain described here comes from a study of T cell responses to AZD1222 COVID-19 vaccine (dated by TCRdb to 2020 to 2022). Turning to the overall study: Because spike-specific TCR depth and breadth did not differ between the two schedules, AZD1222 recipients who got a second dose at roughly 4 weeks were pooled with those who got a second dose at roughly 12 weeks. A total of around 240 trial participants underwent TCR sequencing, of whom some 210 received two doses of AZD1222 and roughly 25 received two doses of the MenACWY control vaccine. Trial participants were enrolled by age into 18-55, 56-69 and 70-plus year subgroups, with 148, 28 and 57 TCR-sequenced participants respectively. What the study reported, not specific to this receptor: Nearly half of unique spike-specific TCRs reportedly recognized epitopes outside regions mutated in the B.1.351 and B.1.1.7 variants. In the small 56-69-year group, the increase in depth fell short of significance, most likely because of low power. Because no day 14 peak-response samples were available, repertoires were characterized only after the peak T cell response. Conclusions about previously exposed vaccinees are limited because only six or seven AZD1222 recipients were SARS-CoV-2 seropositive at baseline. CD4 TCRs associated with the vaccine covered the entire spike protein, and the dominant responses were in regions 160-218 and 743-854. Participants were mostly white British, with more females than males. The authors suggested clonal diversity may have been underestimated. After two AZD1222 doses, both the breadth and the depth of spike-specific TCRs were significantly higher than at day 0 and than in MenACWY recipients.

The CDR3 regions of human TCRbeta chains were analyzed by immunosequencing. Processing in the source paper ran as follows. TCRs in the repertoires were compared against a reference library of SARS-CoV-2-specific TCRs that had been generated with the MIRA antigen-specificity platform. Breadth was defined as the fraction of unique TCRs that were SARS-CoV-2-associated. Depth was defined as the fraction of total T cells that were SARS-CoV-2-associated. Each spike-specific TCR was assigned to its reactive spike region and to a CD4 or CD8 class using the MIRA data. Log10-transformed breadth and depth values were compared by one-way ANOVA with Sidak's multiple comparisons tests. The clones in this table, taken by TCRdb from immuneACCESS, are in-frame only. Not every clone is retained; where verified, under half of the shortfall comes from an unresolved V gene, and the cause of the rest is unknown. V, J and clone size reflect that table, while D and trimming were determined from the DNA. Recorded for this sample are about 110,000 clones; 70% to 90% of them occurred a single time. 7.7% of the sample lies in the top ten.

Per the germline V gene (reference sequence), LNHNV is the CDR1 and YYDKDF is the CDR2. From its cysteine to its phenylalanine, the CDR3 spans 15 amino acids. Only the CDR3 part of the read is kept: 45 bases, read in frame from the first base. The V and J ends are trimmed by 5 bases and 0 bases, leaving 13 bases between them. Interpreted using the paper, the time point label stands for: baseline before first vaccination. Samples from vaccinated people were obtained from the UK trials COV001 and COV002, which included a single-blind randomized controlled phase 2/3 trial of AZD1222 (ChAdOx1 nCoV-19) in healthy adults. For TCRbeta chain sequencing, PBMC samples were collected from trial participants at day 0 and at day 28 after the second dose. Note on this clone: Its target antigen remains unknown. The input lacks base qualities; no much larger clone sits a single base away.

This receptor chain uses TRBV15 and TRBJ1-2; the D segment could be TRBD1, given 5 matching bases. Sample: peripheral blood, taken on day 0 of AZD1222 vaccination. The receptor's source is an adult in good health. CDR3 reads: CATSGNRNSNYGYTF. The DNA reads as follows: TGTGCCACCAGCGGTAACAGGAATTCTAACTATGGCTACACCTTC.